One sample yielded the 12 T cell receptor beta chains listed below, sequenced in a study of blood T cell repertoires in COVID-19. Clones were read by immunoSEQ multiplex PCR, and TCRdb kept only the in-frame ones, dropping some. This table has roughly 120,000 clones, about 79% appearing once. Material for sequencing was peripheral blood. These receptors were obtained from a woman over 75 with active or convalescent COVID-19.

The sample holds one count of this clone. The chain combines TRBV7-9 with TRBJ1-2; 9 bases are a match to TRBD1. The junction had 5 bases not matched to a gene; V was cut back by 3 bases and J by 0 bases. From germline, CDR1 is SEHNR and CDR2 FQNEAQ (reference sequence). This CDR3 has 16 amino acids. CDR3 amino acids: CASSLFRQGANYGYTF. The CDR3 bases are TGTGCCAGCAGCTTGTTTAGACAGGGGGCTAACTATGGCTACACCTTC.

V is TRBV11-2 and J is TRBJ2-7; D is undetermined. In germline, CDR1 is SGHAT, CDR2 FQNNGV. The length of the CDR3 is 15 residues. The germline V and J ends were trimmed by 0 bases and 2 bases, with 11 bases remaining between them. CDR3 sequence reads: CASSLDSGSPYEQYF. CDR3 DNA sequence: TGTGCCAGCAGCTTAGACTCAGGATCACCCTACGAGCAGTACTTC.

The CDR3 reads CASSSGLAGYNEQFF. CDR3 nucleotides: TGTGCCAGCAGCTCGGGACTAGCGGGTTACAATGAGCAGTTCTTC. The chain has TRBV7-9 and TRBJ2-1, with 12 bases that match TRBD2. CDR3 size: 15 residues. CDR1 and CDR2 from the germline V gene are SEHNR and FQNEAQ (reference sequence). V shed 4 bases, J shed 4 bases, and the junction held 2 bases outside the gene matches.

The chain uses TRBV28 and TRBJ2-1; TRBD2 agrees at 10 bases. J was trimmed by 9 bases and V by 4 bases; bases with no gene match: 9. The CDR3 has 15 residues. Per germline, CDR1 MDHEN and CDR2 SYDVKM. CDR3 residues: CASSSNSGRSTEQFF. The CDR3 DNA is TGTGCCAGCAGTTCCAATAGCGGGAGGAGTACTGAGCAGTTCTTC.

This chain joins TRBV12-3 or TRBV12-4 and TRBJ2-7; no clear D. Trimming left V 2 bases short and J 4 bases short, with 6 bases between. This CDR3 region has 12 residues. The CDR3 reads CASSLWQYEQYF. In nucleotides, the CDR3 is TGTGCCAGCAGTTTATGGCAGTACGAGCAGTACTTC.

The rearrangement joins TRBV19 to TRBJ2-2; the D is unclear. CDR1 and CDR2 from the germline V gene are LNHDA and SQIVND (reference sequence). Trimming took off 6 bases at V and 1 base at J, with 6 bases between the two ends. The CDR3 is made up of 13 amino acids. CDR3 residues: CASSVLNTGELFF. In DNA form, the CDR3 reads TGTGCCAGTAGCGTCCTGAACACCGGGGAGCTGTTTTTT.

The CDR3 DNA is TGTGCCAGCAGGTTTGGGGGGGTAGAGACCCAGTACTTC. This codes for CASRFGGVETQYF. The rearrangement uses TRBV12-3 or TRBV12-4 and TRBJ2-5, with 7 bases lining up with TRBD2. Trimming cost V 6 bases and J 4 bases; bases outside gene matches: 5. The CDR3 consists of 13 residues.

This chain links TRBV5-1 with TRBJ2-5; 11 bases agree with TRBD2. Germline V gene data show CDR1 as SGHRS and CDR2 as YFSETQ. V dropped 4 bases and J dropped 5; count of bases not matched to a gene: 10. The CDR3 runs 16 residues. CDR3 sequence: CASSPGLAAVEETQYF. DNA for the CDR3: TGCGCCAGCAGCCCGGGACTAGCGGCTGTTGAGGAGACCCAGTACTTC. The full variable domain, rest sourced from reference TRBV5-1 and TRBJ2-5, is KAGVTQTPRYLIKTRGQQVTLSCSPISGHRSVSWYQQTPGQGLQFLFEYFSETQRNKGNFPGRFSGRQFSNSRSEMNVSTLELGDSALYLCASSPGLAAVEETQYFGPGTRLLVL.

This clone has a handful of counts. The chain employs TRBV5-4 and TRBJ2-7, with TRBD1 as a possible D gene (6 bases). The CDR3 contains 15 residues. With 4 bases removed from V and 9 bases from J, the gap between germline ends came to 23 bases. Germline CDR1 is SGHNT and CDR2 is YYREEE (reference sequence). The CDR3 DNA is TGTGCCAGCAGCCCCGATCCGAGCGACAGGTTCGGGCAGTACTTC. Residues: CASSPDPSDRFGQYF.

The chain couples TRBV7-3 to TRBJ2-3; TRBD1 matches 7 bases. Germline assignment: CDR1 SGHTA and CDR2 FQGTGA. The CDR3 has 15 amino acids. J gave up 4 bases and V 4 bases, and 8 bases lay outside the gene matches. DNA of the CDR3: TGTGCCAGCAGCTCCACCAGGGGGTCAGCAGATACGCAGTATTTT. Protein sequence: CASSSTRGSADTQYF.

CDR3 region: CASKVAGQEAFF. Here the CDR3 DNA reads TGTGCCAGCAAAGTGGCGGGACAGGAAGCTTTCTTT. This chain connects TRBV28 to TRBJ1-1; TRBD1 agrees at 7 bases. The CDR3 is 12 residues long. V lost 7 bases, J lost 8 bases, and 7 bases stayed unmatched. Per the germline V gene, CDR1 is MDHEN and CDR2 is SYDVKM.

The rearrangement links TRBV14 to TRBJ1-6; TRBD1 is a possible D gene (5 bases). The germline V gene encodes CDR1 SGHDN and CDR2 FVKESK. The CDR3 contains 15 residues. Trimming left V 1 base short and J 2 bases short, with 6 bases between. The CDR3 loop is CASSQGGTYNSPLHF. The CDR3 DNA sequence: TGTGCCAGCAGCCAAGGGGGCACCTATAATTCACCCCTCCACTTT. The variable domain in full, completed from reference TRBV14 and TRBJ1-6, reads EAGVTQFPSHSVIEKGQTVTLRCDPISGHDNLYWYRRVMGKEIKFLLHFVKESKQDESGMPNNRFLAERTGGTYSTLKVQPAELEDSGVYFCASSQGGTYNSPLHFGNGTRLTVT.